Below, one T cell receptor (beta chain) is given with its context. Its target is unknown. The data were taken from a study of T cell responses to AZD1222 COVID-19 vaccine. Trimming left V 0 bases short and J 2 bases short, with 13 bases between. The CDR3 extends over 16 amino acids. Per the germline V gene, CDR1 is SGHVS and CDR2 is FQNEAQ. Findings of the study overall: The span of vaccine-associated CD4 TCRs extended across spike, with dominance at 160-218 and 743-854.

Measured with immunoSEQ multiplex PCR; TCRdb has only the in-frame clones, and not every one. The sample has 95,000 to 150,000 clones, approximately 90% seen once; the top ten hold around 1.5%. The starting material was peripheral blood, obtained on day 0 of AZD1222 vaccination. This sequence joins TRBV7-8 and TRBJ1-2; the D is unclear. The clonotype comes from an adult in good health. The CDR3 coding sequence is TGTGCCAGCAGCTTAGCGTCTTACGGAGAAAACTATGGCTACACCTTC. It encodes CASSLASYGENYGYTF.